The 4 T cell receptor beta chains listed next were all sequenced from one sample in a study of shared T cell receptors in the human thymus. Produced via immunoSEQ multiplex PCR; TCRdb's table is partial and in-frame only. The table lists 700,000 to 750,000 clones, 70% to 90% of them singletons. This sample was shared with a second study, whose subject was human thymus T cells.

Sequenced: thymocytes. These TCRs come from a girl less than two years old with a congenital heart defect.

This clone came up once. The CDR3 reads CASSLRQGSSYEQYF. The DNA of the CDR3 is TGTGCCAGCAGTTTGAGACAGGGTAGCTCCTACGAGCAGTACTTC. The chain joins TRBV27 to TRBJ2-7; 7 nucleotides align to TRBD1. The CDR3 contains 15 residues. The V segment lost 3 bases and the J segment 0 bases; nucleotides outside the gene matches: 5. Per germline, CDR1 MNHEY and CDR2 SMNVEV (reference sequence).

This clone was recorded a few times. The DNA of the CDR3 is TGTGCCAGTAGTACGCCTCGGCAGGTTCAGCCCCAGCATTTT. Translating it yields CASSTPRQVQPQHF. The chain couples TRBV19 to TRBJ1-5; the D is unclear. The V gene lost 4 bases and the J gene lost 6 bases, with 13 bases spanning the gap. Germline V gene data show CDR1 as LNHDA and CDR2 as SQIVND (reference sequence). The CDR3 has 14 residues.

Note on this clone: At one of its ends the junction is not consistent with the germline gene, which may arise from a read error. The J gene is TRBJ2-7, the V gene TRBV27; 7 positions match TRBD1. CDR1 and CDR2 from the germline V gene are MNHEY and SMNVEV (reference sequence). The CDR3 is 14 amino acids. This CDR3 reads CASSFVPGQTLPHF. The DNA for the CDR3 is TGTGCCAGCAGTTTTGTTCCGGGACAGACCCTACCCCACTTC.

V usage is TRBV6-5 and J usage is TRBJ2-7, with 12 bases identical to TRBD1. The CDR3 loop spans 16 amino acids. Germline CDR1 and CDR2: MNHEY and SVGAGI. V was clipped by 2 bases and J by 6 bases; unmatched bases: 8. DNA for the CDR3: TGTGCCAGCAGTTACATTCTACGGGACAGGGGGCTCGAGCAGTACTTC. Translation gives CASSYILRDRGLEQYF.